These 9 T cell receptor beta chains came from one sample sequenced in a study of cytomegalovirus exposure and HLA in healthy donors. PCR used 60 Vbeta primers and 13 Jbeta primers. The assay was immunoSEQ multiplex PCR, and TCRdb's table has in-frame clones only and misses some. The sample records around 99,000 clones, roughly 80% being singletons. The sample taken for sequencing was PBMCs. The receptors were gathered from a middle-aged man in good health and CMV-seronegative.

This rearrangement joins TRBV7-9 to TRBJ2-5; 10 positions agree with TRBD2. Unmatched junction bases numbered 5, after V lost 4 bases and J lost 0 bases. The germline CDR1 and CDR2 sequences are SEHNR and FQNEAQ (reference sequence). The CDR3 contains 16 residues. CDR3 protein: CASSSPLAGNQETQYF. DNA for the CDR3: TGTGCCAGCAGCTCCCCACTAGCGGGAAACCAAGAGACCCAGTACTTC.

The chain joins TRBV5-6 to TRBJ1-3; D might be TRBD1 (5 bases). Germline-derived CDR1 and CDR2 are SGHDT and YYEEEE. V dropped 4 bases and J dropped 2 bases, with 10 bases sitting between them. This CDR3 comprises 14 residues. The CDR3 region has the DNA TGTGCCAGCAGCCACGACAGAACTGGAAACACCATATATTTT. Translation: CASSHDRTGNTIYF. Filled out from reference TRBV5-6 and TRBJ1-3, the complete variable domain reads DAGVTQSPTHLIKTRGQQVTLRCSPKSGHDTVSWYQQALGQGPQFIFQYYEEEERQRGNFPDRFSGHQFPNYSSELNVNALLLGDSALYLCASSHDRTGNTIYFGEGSWLTVV.

The rearrangement links TRBV20-1 to TRBJ1-2; D ambiguous. Trimming shortened V by 6 bases and J by 8 bases, and 10 bases separated the two germline ends. Germline assignment: CDR1 DFQATT and CDR2 SNEGSKA (reference sequence). The CDR3 loop spans 10 amino acids. CDR3: CSAVVGGYTF. The CDR3, as DNA: TGCAGTGCGGTGGTGGGCGGCTACACCTTC.

J is TRBJ2-1 and V is TRBV30, with D perhaps matching TRBD2 (6 bases). CDR1 and CDR2 (germline): GTSNPN, SVGIG (reference sequence). V gave up 0 bases and J gave up 8 bases, with 14 bases separating them. The CDR3 covers 14 residues. CDR3 nucleotide sequence: TGTGCCTGGAGTGTACTCCCTAGCGAGTATGAGCAGTTCTTC. Protein: CAWSVLPSEYEQFF.

The chain joins TRBV6-6 to TRBJ1-1; 11 bases fit TRBD1. The germline V gene has CDR1 MNHNY and CDR2 SVGAGI (reference sequence). This CDR3 has 15 residues. V shed 2 bases and J 7 bases; nucleotides not matched to a gene: 6. The CDR3 region is CASSYAWTGGVEAFF. The CDR3 DNA reads as TGTGCCAGCAGTTACGCCTGGACAGGGGGCGTTGAAGCTTTCTTT.

On this clone: Other DNA sequences in this sample translate to the same CDR3. The J gene is TRBJ1-5, the V gene TRBV5-1, with TRBD1 as a possible D gene (6 bases). Germline V gene sequence: CDR1 SGHRS, CDR2 YFSETQ. The length of the CDR3 is 14 residues. V gave up 4 bases and J gave up 3 bases, with 11 bases separating them. CDR3 protein: CASSPTGPNQPQHF. The CDR3 nucleotides are TGCGCCAGCAGCCCGACAGGACCCAATCAGCCCCAGCATTTT. Full variable domain (outside the CDR3, taken from reference TRBV5-1 and TRBJ1-5): KAGVTQTPRYLIKTRGQQVTLSCSPISGHRSVSWYQQTPGQGLQFLFEYFSETQRNKGNFPGRFSGRQFSNSRSEMNVSTLELGDSALYLCASSPTGPNQPQHFGDGTRLSIL.

The J gene is TRBJ1-1, the V gene TRBV7-8; perhaps TRBD1 as D (5 bases). This CDR3 is built from 15 residues. The germline CDR1 and CDR2 sequences are SGHVS and FQNEAQ. The germline V and J ends were trimmed by 1 base and 4 bases, with 13 bases remaining between them. CDR3 DNA sequence: TGTGCCAGCAGCTTAGTTCGGGGGGGAATCACTGAAGCTTTCTTT. Translated: CASSLVRGGITEAFF.

This rearrangement joins TRBV27 to TRBJ2-7, with 7 bases matching TRBD1. CDR1 is MNHEY and CDR2 is SMNVEV in the germline V gene (reference sequence). The CDR3 has 15 amino acids. The V segment lost 2 bases and the J segment 2 bases; nucleotides outside the gene matches: 6. This CDR3 is CASSLKGQPTYEQYF. In nucleotides, the CDR3 is TGTGCCAGCAGTTTAAAGGGACAGCCTACCTACGAGCAGTACTTC.

This chain links TRBV5-5 with TRBJ2-1, with D perhaps TRBD2 (5 bases). Germline CDR1 SGHKS, CDR2 YYEKEE (reference sequence). The CDR3 totals 16 residues. Trimming cost V 0 bases and J 4 bases, with 14 bases left between them. This chain's CDR3 is CASSLETSGGYNEQFF. Written as DNA, the CDR3 is TGTGCCAGCAGCTTGGAGACCAGCGGAGGTTACAATGAGCAGTTCTTC.